Below, one T cell receptor beta chain is given with its context. This CDR3 comprises 14 residues. Germline values: CDR1 LGHDT, CDR2 YNNKEL (reference sequence). Trimming pared 3 bases from V and 13 bases from J, leaving 18 bases between. In the source study's methods: Reference gene primer amplification gave estimated nucleated cell counts. Sequencing was performed with immunoSEQ multiplex PCR; in TCRdb, only in-frame clones are kept and a portion is missing. V and J calls and clone size are those listed in that table; D and trimming were worked out from the DNA. The sample has about 240,000 clones, 82% seen once. This sample is part of a study of blood T cell repertoires in COVID-19. Seattle participants joined during active infection and were tracked over time.

The chain links TRBV3-1 (or the pseudogene TRBV3-2) to TRBJ2-2; D perhaps matches TRBD2 (5 bases). Input material: peripheral blood. This receptor was taken from a woman at least 80 years old with COVID-19, enrolled during active disease. CDR3 protein: CASSHSPAVGSLFF. The CDR3 nucleotides read TGTGCCAGCAGCCACTCCCCAGCGGTAGGGTCGCTGTTTTTT.